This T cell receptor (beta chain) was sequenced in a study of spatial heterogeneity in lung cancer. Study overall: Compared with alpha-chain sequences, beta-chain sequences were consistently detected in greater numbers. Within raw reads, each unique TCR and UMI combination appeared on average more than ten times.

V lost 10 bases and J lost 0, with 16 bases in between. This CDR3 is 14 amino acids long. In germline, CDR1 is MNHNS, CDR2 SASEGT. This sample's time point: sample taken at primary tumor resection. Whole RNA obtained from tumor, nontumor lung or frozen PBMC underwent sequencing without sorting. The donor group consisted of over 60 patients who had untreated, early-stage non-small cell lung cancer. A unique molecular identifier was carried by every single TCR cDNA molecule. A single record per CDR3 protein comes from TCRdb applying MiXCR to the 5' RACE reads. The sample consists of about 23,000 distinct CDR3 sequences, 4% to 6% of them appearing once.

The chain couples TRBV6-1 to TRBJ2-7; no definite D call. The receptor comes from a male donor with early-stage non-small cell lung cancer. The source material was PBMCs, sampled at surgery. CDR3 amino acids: CATSAPGNSYEQYF. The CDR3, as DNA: TGTGCCACCTCAGCGCCGGGCAACTCCTACGAGCAGTACTTC.